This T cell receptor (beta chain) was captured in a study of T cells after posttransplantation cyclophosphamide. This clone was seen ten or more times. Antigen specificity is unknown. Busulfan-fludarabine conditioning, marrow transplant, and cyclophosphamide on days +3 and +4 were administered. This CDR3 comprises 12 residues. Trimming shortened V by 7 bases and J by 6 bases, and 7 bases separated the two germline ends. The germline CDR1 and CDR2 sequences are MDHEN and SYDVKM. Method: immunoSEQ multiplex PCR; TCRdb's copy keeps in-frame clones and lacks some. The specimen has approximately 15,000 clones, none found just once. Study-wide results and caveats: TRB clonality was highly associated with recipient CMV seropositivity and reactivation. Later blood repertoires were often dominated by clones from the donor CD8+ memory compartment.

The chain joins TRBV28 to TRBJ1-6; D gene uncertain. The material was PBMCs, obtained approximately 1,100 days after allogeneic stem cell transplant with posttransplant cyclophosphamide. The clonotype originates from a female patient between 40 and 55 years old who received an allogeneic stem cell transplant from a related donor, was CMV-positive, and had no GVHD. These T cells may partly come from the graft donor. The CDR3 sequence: CASNRLNSPLHF. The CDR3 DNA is TGTGCCAGCAACCGACTTAATTCACCCCTCCACTTT.